This T cell receptor (beta chain) was recorded in a study of cytomegalovirus exposure and HLA in healthy donors. The study ran its PCR with 60 Vbeta and 13 Jbeta primers. Assay used: immunoSEQ multiplex PCR; TCRdb lists only in-frame clones, some missing. The table lists tens of thousands of clones, approximately 71% of them singletons. From germline, CDR1 is MDHEN and CDR2 SYDVKM. V lost 3 bases and J 0 bases, leaving 5 bases between the germline ends. This CDR3 comprises 13 residues. The rearrangement links TRBV28 to TRBJ1-1; D possibly corresponds to TRBD1 (5 bases). Sequencing used PBMCs. The TCR originated in a man aged 40-49 years in good health and CMV-seronegative. This CDR3 reads CASSLGLNTEAFF. In DNA, the CDR3 is TGTGCCAGCAGTTTGGGGCTGAACACTGAAGCTTTCTTT.